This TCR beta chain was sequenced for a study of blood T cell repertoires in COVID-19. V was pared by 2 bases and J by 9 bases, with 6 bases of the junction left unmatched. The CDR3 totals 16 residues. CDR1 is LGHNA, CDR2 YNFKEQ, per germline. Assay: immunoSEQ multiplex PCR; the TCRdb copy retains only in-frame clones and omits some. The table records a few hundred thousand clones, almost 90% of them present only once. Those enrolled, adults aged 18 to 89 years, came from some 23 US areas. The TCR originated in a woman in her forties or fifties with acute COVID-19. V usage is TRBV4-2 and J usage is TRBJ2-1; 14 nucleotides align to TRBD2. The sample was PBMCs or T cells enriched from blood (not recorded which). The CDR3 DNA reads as TGTGCCAGCAGCCAATCTGGACTAGCGGGAGGAGGTGAGCAGTTCTTC. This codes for CASSQSGLAGGGEQFF.